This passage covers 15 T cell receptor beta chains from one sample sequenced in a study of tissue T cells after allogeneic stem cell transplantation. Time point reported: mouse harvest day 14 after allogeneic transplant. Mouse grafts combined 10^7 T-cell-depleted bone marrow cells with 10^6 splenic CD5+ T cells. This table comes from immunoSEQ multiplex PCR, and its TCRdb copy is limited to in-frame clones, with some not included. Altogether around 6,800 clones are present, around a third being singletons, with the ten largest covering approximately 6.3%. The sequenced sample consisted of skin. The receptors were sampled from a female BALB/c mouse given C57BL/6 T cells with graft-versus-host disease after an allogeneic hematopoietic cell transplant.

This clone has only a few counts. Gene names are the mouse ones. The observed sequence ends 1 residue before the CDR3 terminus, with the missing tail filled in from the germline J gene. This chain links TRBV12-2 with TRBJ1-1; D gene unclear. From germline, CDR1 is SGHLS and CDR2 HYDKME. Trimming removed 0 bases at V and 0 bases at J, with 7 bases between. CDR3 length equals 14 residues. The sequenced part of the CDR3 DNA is TGTGCCAGCTCTCTCACCGGTGCAAACACAGAAGTCTTC. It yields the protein CASSLTGANTEVF. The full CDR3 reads CASSLTGANTEVFF.

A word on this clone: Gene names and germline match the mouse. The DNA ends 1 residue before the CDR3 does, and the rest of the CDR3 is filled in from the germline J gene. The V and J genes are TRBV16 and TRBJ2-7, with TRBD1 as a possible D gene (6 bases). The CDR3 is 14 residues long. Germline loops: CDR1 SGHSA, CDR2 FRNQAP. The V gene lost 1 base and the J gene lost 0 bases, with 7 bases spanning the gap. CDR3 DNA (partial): TGTGCAAGCAGCTTAGCACAGGGCTCCTATGAACAGTAC. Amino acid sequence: CASSLAQGSYEQY. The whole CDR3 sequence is CASSLAQGSYEQYF.

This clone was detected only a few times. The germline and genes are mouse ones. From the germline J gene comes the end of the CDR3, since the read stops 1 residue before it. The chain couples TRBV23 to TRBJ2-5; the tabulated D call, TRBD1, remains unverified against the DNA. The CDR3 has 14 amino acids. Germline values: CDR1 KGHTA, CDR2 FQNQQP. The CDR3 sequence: CSSSLTVNQDTQYF. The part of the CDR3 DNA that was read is TGCTCCAGCAGCCTGACAGTTAACCAAGACACCCAGTAC.

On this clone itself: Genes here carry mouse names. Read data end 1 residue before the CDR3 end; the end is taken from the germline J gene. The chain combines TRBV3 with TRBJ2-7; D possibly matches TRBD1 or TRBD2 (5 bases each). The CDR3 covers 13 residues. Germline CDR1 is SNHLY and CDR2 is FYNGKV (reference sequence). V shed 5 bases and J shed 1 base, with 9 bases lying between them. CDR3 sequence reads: CASSPRGSYEQYF. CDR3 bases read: TGTGCCAGCAGCCCCCGGGGGTCCTATGAACAGTAC. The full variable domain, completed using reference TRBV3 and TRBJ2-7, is GPKVLQIPSHQIIDMGQMVTLNCDPVSNHLYFYWYKQILGQQMEFLVNFYNGKVMEKSKLFKDQFSVERPDGSYFTLKIQPTALEDSAVYFCASSPRGSYEQYFGPGTRLTVL.

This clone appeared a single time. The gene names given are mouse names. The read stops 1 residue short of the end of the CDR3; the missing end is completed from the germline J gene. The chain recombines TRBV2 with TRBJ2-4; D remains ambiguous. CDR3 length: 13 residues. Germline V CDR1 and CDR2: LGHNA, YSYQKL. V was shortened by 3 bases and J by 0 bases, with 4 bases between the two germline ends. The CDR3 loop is CASSQDSQNTLYF. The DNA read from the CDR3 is TGTGCCAGCAGCCAGGACAGTCAAAACACCTTGTAC.

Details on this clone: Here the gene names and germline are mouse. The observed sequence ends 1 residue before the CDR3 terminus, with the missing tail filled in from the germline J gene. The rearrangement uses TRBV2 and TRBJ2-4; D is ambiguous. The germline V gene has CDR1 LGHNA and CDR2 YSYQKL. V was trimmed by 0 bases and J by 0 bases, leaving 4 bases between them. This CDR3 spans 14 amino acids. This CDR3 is CASSQESSQNTLYF. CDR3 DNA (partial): TGTGCCAGCAGCCAAGAGAGTAGTCAAAACACCTTGTAC.

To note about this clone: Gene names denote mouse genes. The CDR3 loop reads CASSPSTGGAEQFF. The DNA read from the CDR3 is TGTGCCAGCAGTCCCTCGACTGGGGGGGCTGAGCAGTTC. The chain employs TRBV26 and TRBJ2-1; 10 bases agree with TRBD2. The sequenced fragment ends 1 residue before the CDR3 boundary, so the rest is inferred from the germline J gene. The CDR3 runs to 14 residues. The ends lost 4 bases at V and 7 bases at J; junction bases unmatched: 4. The germline V gene encodes CDR1 KGHPV and CDR2 FQNQEV (reference sequence). The variable domain in full, with the rest retrieved from reference TRBV26 and TRBJ2-1, is NSKVIQTPRYLVKGQGQKAKMRCIPEKGHPVVFWYQQNKNNEFKFLINFQNQEVLQQIDMTEKRFSAECPSNSPCSLEIQSSEAGDSALYLCASSPSTGGAEQFFGPGTRLTVL.

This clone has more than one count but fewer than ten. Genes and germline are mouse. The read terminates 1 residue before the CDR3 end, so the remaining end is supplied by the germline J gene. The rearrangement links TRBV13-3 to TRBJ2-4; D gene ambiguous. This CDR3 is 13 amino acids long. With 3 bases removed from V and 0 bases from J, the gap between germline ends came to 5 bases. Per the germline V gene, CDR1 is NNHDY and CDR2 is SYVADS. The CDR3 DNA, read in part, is TGTGCCAGCAGTGCTGGTAGTCAAAACACCTTGTAC. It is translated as CASSAGSQNTLY. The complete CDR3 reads CASSAGSQNTLYF.

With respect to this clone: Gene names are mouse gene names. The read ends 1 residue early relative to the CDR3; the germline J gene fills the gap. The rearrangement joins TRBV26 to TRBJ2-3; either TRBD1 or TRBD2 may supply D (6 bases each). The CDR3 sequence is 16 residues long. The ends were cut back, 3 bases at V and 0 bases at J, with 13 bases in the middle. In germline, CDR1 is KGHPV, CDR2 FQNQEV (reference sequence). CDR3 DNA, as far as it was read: TGTGCCAGCAGTCTTAACGGGGGCTCTAGTGCAGAAACGCTGTAT. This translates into CASSLNGGSSAETLY. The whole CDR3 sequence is CASSLNGGSSAETLYF.

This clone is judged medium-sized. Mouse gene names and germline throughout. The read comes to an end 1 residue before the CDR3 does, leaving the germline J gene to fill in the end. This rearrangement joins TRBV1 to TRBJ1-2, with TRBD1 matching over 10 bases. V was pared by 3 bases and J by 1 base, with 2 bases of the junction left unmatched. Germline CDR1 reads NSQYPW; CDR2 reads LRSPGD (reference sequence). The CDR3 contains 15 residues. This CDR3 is CTCSARDRGNSDYTF. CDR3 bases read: TGCACCTGCAGTGCCCGGGACAGGGGAAACTCCGACTACACC.

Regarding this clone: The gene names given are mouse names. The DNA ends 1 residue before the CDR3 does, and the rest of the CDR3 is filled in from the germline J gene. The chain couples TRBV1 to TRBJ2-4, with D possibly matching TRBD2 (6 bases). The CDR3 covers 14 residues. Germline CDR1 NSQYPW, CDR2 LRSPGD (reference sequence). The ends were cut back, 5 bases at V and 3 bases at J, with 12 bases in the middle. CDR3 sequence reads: CTCSLGWGQNTLYF. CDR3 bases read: TGCACCTGCAGTCTCGGGTGGGGGCAAAACACCTTGTAC.

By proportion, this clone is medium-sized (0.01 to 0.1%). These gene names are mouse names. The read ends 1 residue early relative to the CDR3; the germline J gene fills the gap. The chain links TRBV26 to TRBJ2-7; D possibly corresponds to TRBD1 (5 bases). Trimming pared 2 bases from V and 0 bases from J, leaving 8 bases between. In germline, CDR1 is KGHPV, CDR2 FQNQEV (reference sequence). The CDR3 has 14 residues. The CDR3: CASSLGQSSYEQYF. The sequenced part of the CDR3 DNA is TGTGCCAGCAGTCTGGGACAAAGCTCCTATGAACAGTAC.

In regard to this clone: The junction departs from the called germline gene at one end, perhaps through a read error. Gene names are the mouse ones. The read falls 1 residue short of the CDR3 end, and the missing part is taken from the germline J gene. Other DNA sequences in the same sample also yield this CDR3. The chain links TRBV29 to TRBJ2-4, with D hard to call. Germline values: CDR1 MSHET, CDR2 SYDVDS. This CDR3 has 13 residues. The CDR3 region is CASSLSWQNTLYF. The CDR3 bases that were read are TGTGCTAGCAGTTTATCTTGGCAAAATACCTTGTAC.

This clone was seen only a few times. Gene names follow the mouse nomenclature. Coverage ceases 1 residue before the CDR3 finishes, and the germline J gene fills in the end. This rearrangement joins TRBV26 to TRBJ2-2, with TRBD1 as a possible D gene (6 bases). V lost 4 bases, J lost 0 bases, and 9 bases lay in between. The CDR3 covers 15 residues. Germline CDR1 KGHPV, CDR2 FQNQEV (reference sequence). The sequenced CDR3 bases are TGTGCCAGCAGTCAGGGACAATCAAACACCGGGCAGCTCTAC. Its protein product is CASSQGQSNTGQLY. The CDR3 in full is CASSQGQSNTGQLYF.

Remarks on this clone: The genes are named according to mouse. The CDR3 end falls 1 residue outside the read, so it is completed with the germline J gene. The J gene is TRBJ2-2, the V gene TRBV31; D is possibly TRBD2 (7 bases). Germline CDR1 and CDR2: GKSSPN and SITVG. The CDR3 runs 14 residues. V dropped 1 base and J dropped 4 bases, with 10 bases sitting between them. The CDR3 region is CAWSRGAGTGQLYF. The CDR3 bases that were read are TGTGCCTGGAGTCGGGGGGCTGGCACCGGGCAGCTCTAC.